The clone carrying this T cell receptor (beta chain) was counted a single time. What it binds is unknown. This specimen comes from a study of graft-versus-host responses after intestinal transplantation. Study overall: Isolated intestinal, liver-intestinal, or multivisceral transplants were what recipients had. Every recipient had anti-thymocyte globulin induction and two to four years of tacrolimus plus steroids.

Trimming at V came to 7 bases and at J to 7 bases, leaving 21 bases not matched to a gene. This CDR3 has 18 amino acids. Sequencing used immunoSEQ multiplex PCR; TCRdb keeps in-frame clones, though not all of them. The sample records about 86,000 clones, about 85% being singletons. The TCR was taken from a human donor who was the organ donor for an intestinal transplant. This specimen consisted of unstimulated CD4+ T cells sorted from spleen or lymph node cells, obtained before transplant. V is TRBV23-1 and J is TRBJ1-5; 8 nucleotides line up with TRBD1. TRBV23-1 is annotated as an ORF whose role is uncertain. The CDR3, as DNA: TGCGCCAGCACCCTAGGGCCAAATCCGGGACAGGTGTCCCAGCCCCAGCATTTT. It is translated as CASTLGPNPGQVSQPQHF.